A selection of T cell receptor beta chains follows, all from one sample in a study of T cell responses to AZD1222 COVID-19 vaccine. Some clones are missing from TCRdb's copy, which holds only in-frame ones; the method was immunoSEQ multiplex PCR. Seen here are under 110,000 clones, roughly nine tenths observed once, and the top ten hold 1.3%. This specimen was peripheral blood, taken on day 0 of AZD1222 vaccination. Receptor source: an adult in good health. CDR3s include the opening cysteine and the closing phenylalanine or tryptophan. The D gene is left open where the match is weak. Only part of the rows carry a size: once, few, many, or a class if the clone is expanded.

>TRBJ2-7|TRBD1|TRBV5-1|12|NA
CASSLEGQVQYF
TGCGCCAGCAGCTTGGAAGGACAGGTCCAATACTTC
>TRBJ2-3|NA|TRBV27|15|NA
CASSQPRIRGNTQYF
TGTGCCAGCAGTCAACCACGTATTCGAGGCAATACGCAGTATTTT
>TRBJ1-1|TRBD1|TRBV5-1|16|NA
CASSLDTGGMNTEAFF
TGCGCCAGCAGCTTGGATACAGGGGGGATGAACACTGAAGCTTTCTTT
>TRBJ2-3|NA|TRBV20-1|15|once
CSASPRDPYTDTQYF
TGCAGTGCTAGTCCCCGGGACCCTTACACAGATACGCAGTATTTT
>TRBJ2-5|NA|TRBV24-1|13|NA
CATRQGHQETQYF
TGTGCCACCAGACAGGGACACCAAGAGACCCAGTACTTC
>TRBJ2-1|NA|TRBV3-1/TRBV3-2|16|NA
CASSQDTGEAYNEQFF
TGTGCCAGCAGCCAAGACACAGGGGAGGCCTACAATGAGCAGTTCTTC
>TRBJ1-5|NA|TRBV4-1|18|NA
CASSSREVRGGGGQPQHF
TGCGCCAGCAGCTCCCGAGAGGTACGGGGAGGGGGTGGTCAGCCCCAGCATTTT
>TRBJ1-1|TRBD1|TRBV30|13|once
CAWSVTGTGEAFF
TGTGCCTGGAGCGTTACCGGGACAGGTGAAGCTTTCTTT
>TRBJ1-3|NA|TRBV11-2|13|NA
CASSPPPGNTIYF
TGTGCCAGCAGCCCCCCCCCTGGAAACACCATATATTTT
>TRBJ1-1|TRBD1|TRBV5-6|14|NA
CASSLGQGYTEAFF
TGTGCCAGCAGCTTGGGACAGGGGTACACTGAAGCTTTCTTT
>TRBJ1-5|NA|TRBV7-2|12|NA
CASSLMAQPQHF
TGTGCCAGCAGCTTAATGGCTCAGCCCCAGCATTTT
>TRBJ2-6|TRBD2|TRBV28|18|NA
CASSILLAGGSGANVLTF
TGTGCCAGCAGTATCCTGCTAGCGGGGGGGTCTGGGGCCAACGTCCTGACTTTC
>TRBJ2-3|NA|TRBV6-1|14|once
CASSDRIRDDTQYF
TGTGCCAGCAGTGATCGAATCAGGGACGATACGCAGTATTTT
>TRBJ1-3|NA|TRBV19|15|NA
CASSQRRLSGNTIYF
TGTGCCAGTAGTCAGCGTAGACTCTCTGGAAACACCATATATTTT
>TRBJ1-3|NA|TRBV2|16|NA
CASSERQIYSGNTIYF
TGTGCCAGCAGTGAACGGCAGATTTACTCTGGAAACACCATATATTTT
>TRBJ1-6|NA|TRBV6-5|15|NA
CAIGTGSSYNSPLHF
TGTGCCATCGGGACCGGAAGCTCCTATAATTCACCCCTCCACTTT
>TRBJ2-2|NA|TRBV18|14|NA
CASSLQEGAGELFF
TGTGCCAGCTCACTCCAGGAAGGAGCCGGGGAGCTGTTTTTT
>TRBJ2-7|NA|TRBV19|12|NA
CASSTPPDEQYF
TGTGCCAGTAGTACGCCGCCCGACGAGCAGTACTTC
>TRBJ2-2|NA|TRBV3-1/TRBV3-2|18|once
CASSQELGPLMNTGELFF
TGTGCCAGCAGCCAAGAGTTGGGCCCCTTGATGAACACCGGGGAGCTGTTTTTT
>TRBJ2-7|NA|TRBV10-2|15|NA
CASTPRGPKDYEQYF
TGCGCCAGCACCCCGCGGGGGCCCAAGGACTACGAGCAGTACTTC
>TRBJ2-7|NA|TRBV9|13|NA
CASSQTGESEQYF
TGTGCCAGCAGCCAGACCGGGGAATCCGAGCAGTACTTC
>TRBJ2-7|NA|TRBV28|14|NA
CASSLFRGSYEQYF
TGTGCCAGCAGTTTATTCAGGGGATCCTACGAGCAGTACTTC
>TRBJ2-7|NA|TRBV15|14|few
CATSRDRANYEQYF
TGTGCCACCAGCAGAGATCGGGCCAACTACGAGCAGTACTTC
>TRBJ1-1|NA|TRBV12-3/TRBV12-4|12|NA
CASSFGNTEAFF
TGTGCCAGCAGTTTTGGAAACACTGAAGCTTTCTTT
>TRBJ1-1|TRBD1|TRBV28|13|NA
CASSLLGQGGAFF
TGTGCCAGCAGTTTATTAGGACAGGGTGGAGCTTTCTTT